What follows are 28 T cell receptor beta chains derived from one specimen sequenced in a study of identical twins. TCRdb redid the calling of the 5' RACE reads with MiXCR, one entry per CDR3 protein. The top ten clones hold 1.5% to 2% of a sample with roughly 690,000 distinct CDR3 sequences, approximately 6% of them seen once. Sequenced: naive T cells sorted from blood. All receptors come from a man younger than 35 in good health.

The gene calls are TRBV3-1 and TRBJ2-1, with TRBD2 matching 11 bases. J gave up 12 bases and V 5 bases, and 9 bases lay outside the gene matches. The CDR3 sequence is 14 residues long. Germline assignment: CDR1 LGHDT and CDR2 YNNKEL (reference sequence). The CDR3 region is CASSVGLAAGGQFF. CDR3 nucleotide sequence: TGTGCCAGCAGCGTGGGACTAGCGGCCGGGGGGCAGTTCTTC.

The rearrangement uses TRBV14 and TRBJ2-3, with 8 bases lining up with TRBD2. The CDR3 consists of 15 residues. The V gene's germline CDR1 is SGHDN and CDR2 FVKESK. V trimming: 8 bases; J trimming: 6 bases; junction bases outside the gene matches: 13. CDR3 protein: CASSSGTRWSDTQYF. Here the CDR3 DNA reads TGTGCCAGCTCCTCCGGGACTAGATGGTCCGATACGCAGTATTTT.

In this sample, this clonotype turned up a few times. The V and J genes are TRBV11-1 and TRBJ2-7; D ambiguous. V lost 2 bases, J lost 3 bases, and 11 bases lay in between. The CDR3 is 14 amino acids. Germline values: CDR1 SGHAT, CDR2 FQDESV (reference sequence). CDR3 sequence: CASSLFQGDYEQYF. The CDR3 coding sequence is TGTGCCAGCAGCTTATTTCAAGGTGACTACGAGCAGTACTTC.

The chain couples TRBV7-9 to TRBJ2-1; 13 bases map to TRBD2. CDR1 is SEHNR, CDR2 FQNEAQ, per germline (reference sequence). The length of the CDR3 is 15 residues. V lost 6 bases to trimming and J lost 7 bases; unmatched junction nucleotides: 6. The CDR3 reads CASRTGTSGINEQFF. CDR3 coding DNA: TGTGCCAGCAGAACAGGGACTAGCGGGATTAATGAGCAGTTCTTC.

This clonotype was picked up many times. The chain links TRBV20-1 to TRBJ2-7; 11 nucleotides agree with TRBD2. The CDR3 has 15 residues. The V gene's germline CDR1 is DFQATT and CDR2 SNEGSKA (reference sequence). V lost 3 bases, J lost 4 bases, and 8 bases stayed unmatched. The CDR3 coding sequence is TGCAGTGCTAGGATGCTAGCGGGAGGTCCGTACGAGCAGTACGTC. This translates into CSARMLAGGPYEQYV.

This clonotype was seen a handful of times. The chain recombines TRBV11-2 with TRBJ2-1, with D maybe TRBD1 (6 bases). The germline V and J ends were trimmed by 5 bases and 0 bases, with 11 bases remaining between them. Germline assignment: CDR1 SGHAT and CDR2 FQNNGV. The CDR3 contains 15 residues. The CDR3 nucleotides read TGTGCCAGCAGCCTGAACAGGGTCTCCTACAATGAGCAGTTCTTC. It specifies CASSLNRVSYNEQFF.

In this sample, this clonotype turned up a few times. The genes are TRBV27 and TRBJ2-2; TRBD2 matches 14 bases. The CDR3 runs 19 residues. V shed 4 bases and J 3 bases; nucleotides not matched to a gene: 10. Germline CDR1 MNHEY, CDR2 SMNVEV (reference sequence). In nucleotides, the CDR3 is TGTGCCAGCAGTTGGGGACTAGCGGGAGAACTGGGGGACACCGGGGAGCTGTTTTTT. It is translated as CASSWGLAGELGDTGELFF.

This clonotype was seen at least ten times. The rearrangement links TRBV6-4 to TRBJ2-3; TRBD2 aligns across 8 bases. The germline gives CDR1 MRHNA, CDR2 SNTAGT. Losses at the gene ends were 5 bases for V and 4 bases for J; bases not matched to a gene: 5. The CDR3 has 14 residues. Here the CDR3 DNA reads TGTGCCAGCAGTAGGAGCGGGAGCGCAGATACGCAGTATTTT. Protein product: CASSRSGSADTQYF.

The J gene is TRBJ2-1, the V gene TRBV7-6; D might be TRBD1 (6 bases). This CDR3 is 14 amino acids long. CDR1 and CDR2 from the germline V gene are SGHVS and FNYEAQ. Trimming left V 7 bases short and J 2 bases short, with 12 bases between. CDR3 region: CASTPQGPYNEQFF. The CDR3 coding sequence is TGTGCCAGCACACCACAGGGTCCCTACAATGAGCAGTTCTTC.

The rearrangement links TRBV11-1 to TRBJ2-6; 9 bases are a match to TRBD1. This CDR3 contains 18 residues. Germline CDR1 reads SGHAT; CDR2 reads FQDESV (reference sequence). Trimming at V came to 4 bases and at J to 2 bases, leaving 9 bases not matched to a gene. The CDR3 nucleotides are TGTGCCAGCAGCTACCAGGGACAGGGATCCCCTGGGGCCAACGTCCTGACTTTC. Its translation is CASSYQGQGSPGANVLTF.

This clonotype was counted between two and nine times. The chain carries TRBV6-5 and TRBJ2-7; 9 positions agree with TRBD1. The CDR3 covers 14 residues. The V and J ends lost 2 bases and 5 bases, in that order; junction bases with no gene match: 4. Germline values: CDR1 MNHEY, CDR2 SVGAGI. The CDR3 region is CASSYPGTGNEQYF. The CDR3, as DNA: TGTGCCAGCAGTTACCCCGGGACAGGGAACGAGCAGTACTTC.

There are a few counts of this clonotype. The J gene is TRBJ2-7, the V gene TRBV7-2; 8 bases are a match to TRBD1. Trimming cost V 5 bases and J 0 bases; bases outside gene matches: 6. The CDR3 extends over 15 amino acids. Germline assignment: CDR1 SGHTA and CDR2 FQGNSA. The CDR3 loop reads CASSRQGLGSYEQYF. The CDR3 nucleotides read TGTGCCAGCAGCCGACAGGGGTTGGGCTCCTACGAGCAGTACTTC.

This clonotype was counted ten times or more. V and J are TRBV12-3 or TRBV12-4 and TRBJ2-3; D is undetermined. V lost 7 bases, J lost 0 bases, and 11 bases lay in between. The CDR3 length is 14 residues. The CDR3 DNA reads TGTGCCAGCAATTCAAGGATTAGCACAGATACGCAGTATTTT. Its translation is CASNSRISTDTQYF.

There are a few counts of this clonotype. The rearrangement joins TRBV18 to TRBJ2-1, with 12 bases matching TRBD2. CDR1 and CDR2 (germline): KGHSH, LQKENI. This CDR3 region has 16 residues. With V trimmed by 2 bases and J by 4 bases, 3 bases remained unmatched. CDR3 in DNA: TGTGCCAGCTCACCAGACGGACTAGCGGGATACAATGAGCAGTTCTTC. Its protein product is CASSPDGLAGYNEQFF.

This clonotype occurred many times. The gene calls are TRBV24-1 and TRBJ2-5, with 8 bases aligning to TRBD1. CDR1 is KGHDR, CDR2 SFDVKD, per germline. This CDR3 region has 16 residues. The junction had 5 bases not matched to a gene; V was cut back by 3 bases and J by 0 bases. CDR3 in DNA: TGTGCCACCAGTGATCCGGACAGGGAGTACCAAGAGACCCAGTACTTC. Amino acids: CATSDPDREYQETQYF.

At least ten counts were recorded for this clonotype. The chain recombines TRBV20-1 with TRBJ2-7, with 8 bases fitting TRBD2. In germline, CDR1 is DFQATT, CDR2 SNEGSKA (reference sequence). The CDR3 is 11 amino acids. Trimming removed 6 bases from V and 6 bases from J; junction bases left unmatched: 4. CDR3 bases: TGCAGTGCGTGGGCGGGGGGCGAGCAGTACTTC. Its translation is CSAWAGGEQYF.

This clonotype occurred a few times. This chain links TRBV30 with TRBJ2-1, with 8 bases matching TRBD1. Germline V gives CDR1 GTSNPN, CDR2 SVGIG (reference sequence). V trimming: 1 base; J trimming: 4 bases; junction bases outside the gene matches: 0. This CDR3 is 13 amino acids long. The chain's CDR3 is CAWSGQGYNEQFF. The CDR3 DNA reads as TGTGCCTGGAGTGGACAGGGGTACAATGAGCAGTTCTTC.

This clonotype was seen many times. This CDR3 is CSARRAWEEGTEAFF. In DNA, the CDR3 is TGCAGTGCTAGGCGAGCCTGGGAAGAAGGGACTGAAGCTTTCTTT. The V gene is TRBV20-1, the J gene TRBJ1-1; D call uncertain. Trimming removed 3 bases from V and 5 bases from J, with 19 bases in between. This CDR3 contains 15 residues. In germline, CDR1 is DFQATT, CDR2 SNEGSKA (reference sequence).

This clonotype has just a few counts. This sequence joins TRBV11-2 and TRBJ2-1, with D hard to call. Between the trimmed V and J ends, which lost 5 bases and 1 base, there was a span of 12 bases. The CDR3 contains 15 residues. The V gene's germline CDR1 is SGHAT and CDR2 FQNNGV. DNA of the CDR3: TGTGCCAGCAGCAATGAACCGCGGTCCTACAATGAGCAGTTCTTC. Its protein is CASSNEPRSYNEQFF.

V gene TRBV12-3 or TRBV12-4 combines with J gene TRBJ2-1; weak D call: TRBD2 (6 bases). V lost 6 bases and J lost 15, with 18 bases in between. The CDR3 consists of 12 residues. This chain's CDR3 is CASRIGEARTFF. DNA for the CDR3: TGTGCCAGCAGGATAGGGGAGGCCCGCACGTTCTTC.

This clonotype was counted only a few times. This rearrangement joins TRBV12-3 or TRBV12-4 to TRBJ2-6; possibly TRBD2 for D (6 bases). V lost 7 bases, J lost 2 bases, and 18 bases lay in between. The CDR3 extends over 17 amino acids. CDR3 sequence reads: CASILALAGPGANVLTF. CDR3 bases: TGTGCCAGCATCCTCGCCTTGGCGGGACCTGGGGCCAACGTCCTGACTTTC.

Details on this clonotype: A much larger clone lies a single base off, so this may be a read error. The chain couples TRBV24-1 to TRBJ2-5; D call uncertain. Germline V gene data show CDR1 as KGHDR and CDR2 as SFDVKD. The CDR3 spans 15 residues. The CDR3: CSTSDLVQAQETQYF. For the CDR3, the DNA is TGTTCCACCAGTGATTTGGTGCAGGCCCAAGAGACCCAGTACTTC.

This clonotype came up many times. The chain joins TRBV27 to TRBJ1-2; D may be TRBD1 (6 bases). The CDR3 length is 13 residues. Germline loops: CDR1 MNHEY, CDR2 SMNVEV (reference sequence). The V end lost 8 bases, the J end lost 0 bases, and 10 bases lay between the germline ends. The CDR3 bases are TGTGCCAGCTCAAGACAGGCTAACTATGGCTACACCTTC. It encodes CASSRQANYGYTF.

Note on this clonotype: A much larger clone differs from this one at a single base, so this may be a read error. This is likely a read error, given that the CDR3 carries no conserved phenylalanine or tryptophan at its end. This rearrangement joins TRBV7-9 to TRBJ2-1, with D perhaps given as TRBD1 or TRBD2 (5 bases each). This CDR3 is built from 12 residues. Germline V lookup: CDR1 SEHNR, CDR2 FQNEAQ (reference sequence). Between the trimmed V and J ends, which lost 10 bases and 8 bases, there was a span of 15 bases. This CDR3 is CATGVGTHEQFL. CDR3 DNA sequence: TGTGCCACCGGGGTCGGGACGCATGAGCAGTTCCTC.

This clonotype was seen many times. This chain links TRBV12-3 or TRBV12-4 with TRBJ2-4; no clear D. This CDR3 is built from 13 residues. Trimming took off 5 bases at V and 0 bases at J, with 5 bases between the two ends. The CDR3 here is CASSIIAKNIQYF. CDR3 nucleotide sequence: TGTGCCAGCAGTATTATAGCCAAAAACATTCAGTACTTC.

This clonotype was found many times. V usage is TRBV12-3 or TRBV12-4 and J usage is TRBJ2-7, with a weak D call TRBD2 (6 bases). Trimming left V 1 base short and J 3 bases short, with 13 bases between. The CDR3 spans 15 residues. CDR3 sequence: CASSLGGGTFYEQYF. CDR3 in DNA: TGTGCCAGCAGTTTAGGCGGAGGGACCTTCTACGAGCAGTACTTC.

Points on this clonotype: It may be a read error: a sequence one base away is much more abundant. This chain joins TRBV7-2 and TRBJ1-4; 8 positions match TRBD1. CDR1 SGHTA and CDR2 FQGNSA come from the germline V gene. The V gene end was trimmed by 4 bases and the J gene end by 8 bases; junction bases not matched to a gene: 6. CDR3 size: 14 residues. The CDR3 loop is CASSSDRVDEKLFF. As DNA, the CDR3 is TGTGCCAGCAGCTCGGACAGGGTCGACGAAAAACTGTTTTTT.

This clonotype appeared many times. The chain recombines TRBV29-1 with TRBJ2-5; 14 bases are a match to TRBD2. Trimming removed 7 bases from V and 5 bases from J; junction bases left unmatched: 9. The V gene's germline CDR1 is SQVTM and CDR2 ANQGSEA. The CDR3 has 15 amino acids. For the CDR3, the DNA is TGCAGCGCCCGGGGACTAGCGGGAGAGTGGGAGACCCAGTACTTC. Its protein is CSARGLAGEWETQYF.